Below, 17 T cell receptor beta chains from the same sample are listed, as sequenced in a study of tumor and adjacent non-tumor tissue in lung cancer. A modified ARM-PCR protocol with three rounds of nested PCR amplified TCRbeta. TCRdb re-analysed the multiplex PCR reads in MiXCR, keeping a single row per CDR3 protein. Here the sample spans nearly 50,000 distinct CDR3 sequences, 60% to 65% being singletons. The template was RNA from unsorted bulk tissue. Distant lung tissue was collected more than 3 cm away from the tumor edge. The sequencing input was distant non-tumor lung tissue. These TCRs come from an older woman with non-small cell lung cancer.

Comments on this clonotype: The junction does not match germline at one end; this may be a read error. CDR3 DNA sequence: TGTGCCACCAGCCGATCCGCCTACAATGAGCACTTCTTC. Its translation: CATSRSAYNEHFF. The V and J genes are TRBV5-4 and TRBJ2-1; D gene unclear. The CDR3 is 13 amino acids. The germline V gene has CDR1 SGHNT and CDR2 YYREEE (reference sequence).

Note on this clonotype: The CDR3 carries no conserved terminal phenylalanine or tryptophan, so it likely arises from a read error. The V gene is TRBV18, the J gene TRBJ1-5, with D perhaps matching TRBD1 (5 bases). V gave up 2 bases and J gave up 6 bases, with 8 bases separating them. Per germline, CDR1 KGHSH and CDR2 LQKENI. The CDR3 consists of 13 residues. CDR3 DNA sequence: TGTGCCAGCTCACCAGGCCAGGGTCAGCCCCAGCATTAT. It codes for CASSPGQGQPQHY.

This clonotype is judged medium-sized. The J gene is TRBJ2-5, the V gene TRBV4-2; 9 nucleotides line up with TRBD2. CDR3 length: 16 residues. The V and J ends lost 5 bases and 5 bases, in that order; junction bases with no gene match: 12. The germline V gene has CDR1 LGHNA and CDR2 YNFKEQ. CDR3 bases: TGTGCCAGCAGCGTCCGACTAGCGGCCGAAGGGGAGACCCAGTACTTC. This encodes CASSVRLAAEGETQYF.

J is TRBJ2-3 and V is TRBV11-2; no reliable D call. V lost 5 bases, J lost 5 bases, and 17 bases lay in between. The CDR3 has 15 amino acids. Germline CDR1 and CDR2: SGHAT and FQNNGV. CDR3 region: CASSQLNKEKDTQYF. For the CDR3, the DNA is TGTGCCAGCAGCCAACTGAACAAGGAGAAAGATACGCAGTATTTT.

Details on this clonotype: Possible read error: a much larger clone is one base away. The V call is TRBV11-2, the J call TRBJ2-3, with unresolved D. The CDR3 totals 14 residues. V shed 0 bases and J shed 5 bases, with 9 bases lying between them. Germline values: CDR1 SGHAT, CDR2 FQNNGV. In nucleotides, the CDR3 is TGTGCCAGCAGCTTAGATCTGGGTGTAGATACGCAGTATTTT. It translates to CASSLDLGVDTQYF.

About this clonotype itself: The CDR3 end shows no conserved phenylalanine or tryptophan, and so a read error is likely. The chain uses TRBV11-1 and TRBJ1-4; perhaps TRBD1 as D (5 bases). This CDR3 has 13 residues. Germline V CDR1 and CDR2: SGHAT, FQDESV (reference sequence). Here the CDR3 reads CASTGTDNGKLFY. CDR3 DNA sequence: TGTGCCAGCACCGGGACGGATAATGGAAAACTGTTTTAC.

The chain links TRBV28 to TRBJ2-3; possibly TRBD1 for D (5 bases). Germline assignment: CDR1 MDHEN and CDR2 SYDVKM. The CDR3 runs to 15 residues. The V gene lost 7 bases and the J gene lost 12 bases, with 26 bases spanning the gap. This chain's CDR3 is CASTLPSELTDAQYF. DNA of the CDR3: TGTGCCAGCACTTTGCCCTCGGAGTTGACAGATGCACAGTATTTT.

In the case of this clonotype: An end of the junction does not agree with germline; a read error may underlie this. J is TRBJ1-1 and V is TRBV6-5; the D gene is possibly TRBD1 (5 bases). This CDR3 spans 15 amino acids. CDR1 is MNHEY and CDR2 is SVGAGI in the germline V gene. The CDR3: CASSSLGEVVTEAFF. CDR3 nucleotides: TGTGCCAGCAGTTCCTTGGGGGAGGTGGTCACTGAAGCGTTCTTT.

The chain recombines TRBV20-1 with TRBJ1-1; D is uncertain. This CDR3 has 13 residues. Per germline, CDR1 DFQATT and CDR2 SNEGSKA (reference sequence). The germline V and J ends were trimmed by 3 bases and 1 base, with 9 bases remaining between them. The CDR3 protein is CSASEDPNTEAFF. CDR3 nucleotide sequence: TGCAGTGCTAGTGAGGACCCGAACACTGAAGCTTTCTTT.

About this clonotype: A read error may explain this, as a much larger clone is one base away. This chain uses TRBV28 with TRBJ1-5; D uncertain. Looked up from germline, CDR1 is MDHEN and CDR2 is SYDVKM. The CDR3 has 13 residues. V shed 11 bases and J shed 3 bases, with 14 bases lying between them. CDR3 sequence reads: CAEARMNNQPQHF. In DNA form, the CDR3 reads TGTGCCGAGGCTCGAATGAACAATCAGCCCCAGCATTTT.

Of note for this clonotype: This CDR3 is missing its conserved last phenylalanine or tryptophan, likely due to a read error. The gene calls are TRBV6-1 and TRBJ2-7; D possibly corresponds to TRBD1 (5 bases). This CDR3 has 15 residues. Per the germline V gene, CDR1 is MNHNS and CDR2 is SASEGT. V was pared by 7 bases and J by 5 bases, with 21 bases between. The CDR3 coding sequence is TGTGCCAGCACCGAAGGTTGGACAAGTTCCCACGAGCAGTACCTC. As protein: CASTEGWTSSHEQYL.

This clonotype was found many times. The CDR3 coding sequence is TGTGCCAGCAGTACCACCTCGGGGGGGGGCAATGTTGAGACCCAGTACTTC. Translation: CASSTTSGGGNVETQYF. The V call is TRBV28, the J call TRBJ2-5; 8 bases map to TRBD2. The ends lost 5 bases at V and 5 bases at J; junction bases unmatched: 16. The CDR3 is 17 residues long. Germline V CDR1 and CDR2: MDHEN, SYDVKM.

A note on this clonotype: At one end, the junction sequence differs from germline, possibly due to a read error. The chain carries TRBV10-2 and TRBJ2-7; 8 bases are shared with TRBD2. CDR3 length: 15 residues. Germline V CDR1 and CDR2: WSHSY, SAAADI. The CDR3 region has the DNA TGCGTCAGCAGTGAATTTACTAGCGGACCCTACGAGCAGTACTTC. Residues: CVSSEFTSGPYEQYF.

A note on this clonotype: A much larger clone is a single base away; this may be a read error. J is TRBJ2-1 and V is TRBV4-1; 9 bases are shared with TRBD2. Germline assignment: CDR1 MGHRA and CDR2 YSYEKL. The CDR3 extends over 21 amino acids. The CDR3 coding sequence is TGCGCCAGCAGCCATGATAGGGGTAGCGGGAGACCCTTAAGCTCCTACAATGGGCAGTTCTTC. As protein: CASSHDRGSGRPLSSYNGQFF.

CDR3 loop: CASSVGTGGSPLHF. The CDR3 DNA sequence: TGTGCCAGCAGTGTCGGGACAGGGGGTTCACCCCTCCACTTT. The chain links TRBV28 to TRBJ1-6, with 11 bases lining up with TRBD1. The V gene's germline CDR1 is MDHEN and CDR2 SYDVKM. The CDR3 contains 14 residues. Trimming at V came to 5 bases and at J to 9 bases, leaving 3 bases not matched to a gene.

Turning to this clonotype: One junction end disagrees with the germline gene, perhaps due to a read error. This chain links TRBV28 with TRBJ1-2, with a tentative D call TRBD1 (5 bases). Per the germline V gene, CDR1 is MDHEN and CDR2 is SYDVKM. The CDR3 consists of 13 residues. CDR3 DNA sequence: TGTGCCAGGAGTTTAGGGGTCAACTATGACTACACCTTC. It specifies CARSLGVNYDYTF.

The rearrangement links TRBV5-6 to TRBJ2-5, with D perhaps TRBD1 (7 bases). Germline V gene data show CDR1 as SGHDT and CDR2 as YYEEEE. The CDR3 has 13 residues. V lost 4 bases and J 8 bases, leaving 15 bases between the germline ends. The CDR3 sequence: CASSEGGGNTQYF. The CDR3 nucleotides are TGTGCCAGCAGCGAAGGGGGCGGGAATACCCAGTACTTC.